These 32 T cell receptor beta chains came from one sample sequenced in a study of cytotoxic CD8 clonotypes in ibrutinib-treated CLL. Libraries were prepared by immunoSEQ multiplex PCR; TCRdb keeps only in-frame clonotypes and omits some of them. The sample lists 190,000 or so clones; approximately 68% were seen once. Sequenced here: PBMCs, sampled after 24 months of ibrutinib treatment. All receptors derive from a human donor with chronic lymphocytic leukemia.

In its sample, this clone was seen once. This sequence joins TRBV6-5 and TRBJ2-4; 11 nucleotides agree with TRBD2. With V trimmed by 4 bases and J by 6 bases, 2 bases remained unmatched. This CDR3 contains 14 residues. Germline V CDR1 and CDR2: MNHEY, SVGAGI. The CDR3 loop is CASSFGLAGNIQYF. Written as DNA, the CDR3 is TGTGCCAGCAGTTTCGGACTAGCGGGAAACATTCAGTACTTC.

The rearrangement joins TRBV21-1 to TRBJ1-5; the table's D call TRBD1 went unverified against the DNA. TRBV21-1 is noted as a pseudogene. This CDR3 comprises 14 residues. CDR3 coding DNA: TGTGCCAGCAGCAAAGTCAGGGGTACTCAGCCCCAGCATTTT. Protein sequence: CASSKVRGTQPQHF.

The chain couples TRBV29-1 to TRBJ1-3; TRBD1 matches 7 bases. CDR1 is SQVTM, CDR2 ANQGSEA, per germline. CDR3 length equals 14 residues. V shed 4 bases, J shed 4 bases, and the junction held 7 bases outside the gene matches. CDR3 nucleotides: TGCAGCGTTGGGTGGGGGACAGAAGGAAACACCATATATTTT. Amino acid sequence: CSVGWGTEGNTIYF.

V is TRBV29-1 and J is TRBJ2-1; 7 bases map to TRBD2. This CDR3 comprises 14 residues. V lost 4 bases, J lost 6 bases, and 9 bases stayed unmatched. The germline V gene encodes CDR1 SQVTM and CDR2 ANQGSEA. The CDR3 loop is CSVATRLAVNEQFF. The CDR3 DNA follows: TGCAGCGTTGCTACGCGACTAGCTGTCAATGAGCAGTTCTTC.

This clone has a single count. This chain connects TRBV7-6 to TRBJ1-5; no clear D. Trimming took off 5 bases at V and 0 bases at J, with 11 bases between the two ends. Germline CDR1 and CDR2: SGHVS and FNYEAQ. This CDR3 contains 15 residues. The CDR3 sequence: CASSPTVNSNQPQHF. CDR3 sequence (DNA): TGTGCCAGCAGCCCAACAGTTAATAGCAATCAGCCCCAGCATTTT.

CDR3 bases: TGCAGCGTAAAGACAACATCTCGGGTCATTCAGTACTTC. Protein sequence: CSVKTTSRVIQYF. J is TRBJ2-4 and V is TRBV29-1; D remains ambiguous. V dropped 6 bases and J dropped 9 bases, with 18 bases sitting between them. Germline CDR1 reads SQVTM; CDR2 reads ANQGSEA. The CDR3 has 13 amino acids.

Here the CDR3 reads CASSVLAGVLETQYF. CDR3 sequence (DNA): TGTGCCAGCAGTGTTCTAGCGGGAGTTCTGGAGACCCAGTACTTC. This sequence joins TRBV2 and TRBJ2-5; 10 bases are shared with TRBD2. The CDR3 extends over 15 amino acids. V shed 4 bases, J shed 5 bases, and the junction held 7 bases outside the gene matches. CDR1 is SNHLY, CDR2 FYNNEI, per germline.

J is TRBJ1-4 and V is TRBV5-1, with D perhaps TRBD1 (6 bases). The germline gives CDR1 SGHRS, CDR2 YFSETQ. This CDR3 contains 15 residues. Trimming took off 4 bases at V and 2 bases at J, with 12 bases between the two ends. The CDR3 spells CASSPLGGTNEKLFF. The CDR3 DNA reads TGCGCCAGCAGCCCACTAGGGGGGACTAATGAAAAACTGTTTTTT.

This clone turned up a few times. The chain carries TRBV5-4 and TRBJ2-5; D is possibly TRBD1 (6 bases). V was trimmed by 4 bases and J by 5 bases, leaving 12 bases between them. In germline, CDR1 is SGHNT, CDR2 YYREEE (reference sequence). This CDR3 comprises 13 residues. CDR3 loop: CASSVGTQETQYF. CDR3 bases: TGTGCCAGCAGCGTAGGGACACAGGAGACCCAGTACTTC.

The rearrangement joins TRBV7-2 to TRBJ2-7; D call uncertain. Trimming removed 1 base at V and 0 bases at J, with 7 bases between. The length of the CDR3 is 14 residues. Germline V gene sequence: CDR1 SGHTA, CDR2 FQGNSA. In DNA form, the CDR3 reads TGTGCCAGCAGCTTAGTGAAGGCCTCCTACGAGCAGTACTTC. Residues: CASSLVKASYEQYF.

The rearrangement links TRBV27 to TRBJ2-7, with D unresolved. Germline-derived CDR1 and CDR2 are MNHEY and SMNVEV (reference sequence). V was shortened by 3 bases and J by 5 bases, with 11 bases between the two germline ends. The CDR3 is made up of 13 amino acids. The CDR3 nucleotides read TGTGCCAGCAGTTTGCACCAAAGGAACGAGCAGTACTTC. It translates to CASSLHQRNEQYF.

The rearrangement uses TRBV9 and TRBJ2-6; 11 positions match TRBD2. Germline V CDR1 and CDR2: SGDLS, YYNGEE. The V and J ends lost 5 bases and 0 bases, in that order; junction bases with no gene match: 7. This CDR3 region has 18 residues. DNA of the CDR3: TGTGCCAGCAGTGCACTAGCGGGGGATCACTCTGGGGCCAACGTCCTGACTTTC. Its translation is CASSALAGDHSGANVLTF.

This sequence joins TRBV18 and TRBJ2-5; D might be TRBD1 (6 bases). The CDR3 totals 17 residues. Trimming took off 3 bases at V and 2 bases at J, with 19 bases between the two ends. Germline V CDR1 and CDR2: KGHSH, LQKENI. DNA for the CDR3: TGTGCCAGCTCACCCACGGATAATTCAGGGGTACAAGAGACCCAGTACTTC. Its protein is CASSPTDNSGVQETQYF.

The CDR3 loop reads CASSYGQLYEQYF. The CDR3 DNA is TGTGCCAGCAGTTACGGACAGCTCTACGAGCAGTACTTC. V usage is TRBV6-5 and J usage is TRBJ2-7; possible D gene TRBD1, 6 bases. V was pared by 2 bases and J by 3 bases, with 8 bases between. Germline V gene data show CDR1 as MNHEY and CDR2 as SVGAGI. CDR3 length equals 13 residues.

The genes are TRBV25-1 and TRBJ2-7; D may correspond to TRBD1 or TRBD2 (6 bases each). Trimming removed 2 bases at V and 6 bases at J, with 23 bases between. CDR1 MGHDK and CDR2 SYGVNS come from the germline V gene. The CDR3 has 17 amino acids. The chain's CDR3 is CASSEPAGHPALGEQYF. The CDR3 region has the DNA TGTGCCAGCAGTGAACCGGCGGGACACCCCGCGCTTGGCGAGCAGTACTTC.

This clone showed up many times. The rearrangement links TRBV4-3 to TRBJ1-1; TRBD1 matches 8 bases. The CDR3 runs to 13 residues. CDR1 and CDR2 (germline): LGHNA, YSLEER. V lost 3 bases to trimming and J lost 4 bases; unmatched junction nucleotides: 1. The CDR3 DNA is TGCGCCAGCAGCCATACAGGGGGCACTGAAGCTTTCTTT. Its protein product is CASSHTGGTEAFF.

The chain's CDR3 is CATSREFVSQRNQPQHF. The CDR3 DNA reads as TGTGCCACCAGCAGAGAGTTCGTCAGTCAGCGCAATCAGCCCCAGCATTTT. This chain links TRBV15 with TRBJ1-5; D is unresolved. Looked up from germline, CDR1 is LNHNV and CDR2 is YYDKDF (reference sequence). Between the trimmed V and J ends, which lost 0 bases and 2 bases, there was a span of 14 bases. This CDR3 spans 17 amino acids. The complete variable domain, with remaining parts taken from reference TRBV15 and TRBJ1-5, reads DAMVIQNPRYQVTQFGKPVTLSCSQTLNHNVMYWYQQKSSQAPKLLFHYYDKDFNNEADTPDNFQSRRPNTSFCFLDIRSPGLGDTAMYLCATSREFVSQRNQPQHFGDGTRLSIL.

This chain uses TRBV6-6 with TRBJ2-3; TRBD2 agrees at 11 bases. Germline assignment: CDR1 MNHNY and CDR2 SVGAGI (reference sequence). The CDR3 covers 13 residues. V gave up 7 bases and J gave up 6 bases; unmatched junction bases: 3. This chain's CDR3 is CASKLAGADTQYF. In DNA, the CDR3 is TGTGCCAGCAAACTAGCGGGAGCGGATACGCAGTATTTT.

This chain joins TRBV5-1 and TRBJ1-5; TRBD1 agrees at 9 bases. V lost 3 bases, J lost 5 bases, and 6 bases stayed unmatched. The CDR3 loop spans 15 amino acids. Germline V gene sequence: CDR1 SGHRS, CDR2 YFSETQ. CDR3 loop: CASSWTGTGYQPQHF. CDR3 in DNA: TGCGCCAGCAGCTGGACCGGGACAGGGTATCAGCCCCAGCATTTT.

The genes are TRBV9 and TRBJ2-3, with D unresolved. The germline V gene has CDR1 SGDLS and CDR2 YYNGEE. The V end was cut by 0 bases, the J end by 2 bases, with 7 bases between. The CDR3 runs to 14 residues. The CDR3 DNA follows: TGTGCCAGCAGCGTAGTTCAATTCACAGATACGCAGTATTTT. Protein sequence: CASSVVQFTDTQYF.

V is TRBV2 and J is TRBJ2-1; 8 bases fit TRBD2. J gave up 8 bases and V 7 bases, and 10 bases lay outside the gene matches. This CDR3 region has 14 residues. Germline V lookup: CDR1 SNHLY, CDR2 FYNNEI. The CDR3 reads CASMIREGNDEQFF. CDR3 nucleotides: TGTGCCAGCATGATACGGGAGGGGAACGATGAGCAGTTCTTC.

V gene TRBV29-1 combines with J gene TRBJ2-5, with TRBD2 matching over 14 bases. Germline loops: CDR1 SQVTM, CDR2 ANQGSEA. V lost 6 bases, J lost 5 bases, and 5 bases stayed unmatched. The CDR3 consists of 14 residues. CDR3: CSVGLAGGEETQYF. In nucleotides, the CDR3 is TGCAGCGTAGGACTAGCGGGAGGAGAGGAGACCCAGTACTTC.

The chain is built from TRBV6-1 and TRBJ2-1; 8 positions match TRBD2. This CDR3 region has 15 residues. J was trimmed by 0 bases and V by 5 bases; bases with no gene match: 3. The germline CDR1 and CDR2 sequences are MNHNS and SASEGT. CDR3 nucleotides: TGTGCCAGCAGTCTTAGCGGGATCTCCTACAATGAGCAGTTCTTC. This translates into CASSLSGISYNEQFF.

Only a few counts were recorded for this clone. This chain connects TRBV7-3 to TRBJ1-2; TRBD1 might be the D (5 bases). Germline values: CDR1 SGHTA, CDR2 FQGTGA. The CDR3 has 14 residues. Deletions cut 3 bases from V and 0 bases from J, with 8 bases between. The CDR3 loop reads CASSLGPTNYGYTF. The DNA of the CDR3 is TGTGCCAGCAGCTTGGGACCCACTAACTATGGCTACACCTTC.

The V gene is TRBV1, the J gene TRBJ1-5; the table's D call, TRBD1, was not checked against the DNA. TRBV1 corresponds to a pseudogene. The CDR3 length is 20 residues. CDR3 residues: CTSSQTLTAPKLYSNQPQHF. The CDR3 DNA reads TGCACCAGCAGCCAGACACTGACAGCGCCCAAACTTTATAGCAATCAGCCCCAGCATTTT.

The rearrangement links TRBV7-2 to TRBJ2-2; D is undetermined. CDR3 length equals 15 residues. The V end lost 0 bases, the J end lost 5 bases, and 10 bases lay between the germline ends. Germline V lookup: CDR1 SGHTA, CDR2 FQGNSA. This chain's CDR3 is CASSLATPRTGELFF. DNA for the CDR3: TGTGCCAGCAGCTTAGCCACTCCGAGGACCGGGGAGCTGTTTTTT.

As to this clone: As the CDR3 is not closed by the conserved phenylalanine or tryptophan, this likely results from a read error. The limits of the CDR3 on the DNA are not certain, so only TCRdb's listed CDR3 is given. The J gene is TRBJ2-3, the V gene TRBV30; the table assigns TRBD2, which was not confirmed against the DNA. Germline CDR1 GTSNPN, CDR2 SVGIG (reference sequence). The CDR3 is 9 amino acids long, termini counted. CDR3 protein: CAWSKASLH.

This chain's CDR3 is CASSWGIEAPKLNIQYF. CDR3 bases: TGTGCCAGCAGTTGGGGGATTGAGGCCCCTAAGTTAAACATTCAGTACTTC. This chain connects TRBV28 to TRBJ2-4, with D perhaps assigned TRBD1 or TRBD2 (5 bases each). The CDR3 sequence is 17 residues long. Trimming stripped 4 bases from V and 6 bases from J, with 22 bases between. CDR1 and CDR2 from the germline V gene are MDHEN and SYDVKM. The full variable domain, with the rest looked up from reference TRBV28 and TRBJ2-4, is DVKVTQSSRYLVKRTGEKVFLECVQDMDHENMFWYRQDPGLGLRLIYFSYDVKMKEKGDIPEGYSVSREKKERFSLILESASTNQTSMYLCASSWGIEAPKLNIQYFGAGTRLSVL.

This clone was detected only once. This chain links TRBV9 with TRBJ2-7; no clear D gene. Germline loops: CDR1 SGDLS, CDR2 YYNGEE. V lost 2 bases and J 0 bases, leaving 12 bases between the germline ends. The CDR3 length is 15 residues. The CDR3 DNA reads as TGTGCCAGCAGCGTCCGCTCTGACTTCTCCTACGAGCAGTACTTC. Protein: CASSVRSDFSYEQYF.

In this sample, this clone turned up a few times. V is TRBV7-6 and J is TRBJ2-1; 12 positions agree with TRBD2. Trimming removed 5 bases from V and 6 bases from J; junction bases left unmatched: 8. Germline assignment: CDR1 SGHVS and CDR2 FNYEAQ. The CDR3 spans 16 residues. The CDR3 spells CASSPGLAGPINEQFF. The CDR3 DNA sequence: TGTGCCAGCAGCCCAGGACTAGCGGGACCGATCAATGAGCAGTTCTTC.

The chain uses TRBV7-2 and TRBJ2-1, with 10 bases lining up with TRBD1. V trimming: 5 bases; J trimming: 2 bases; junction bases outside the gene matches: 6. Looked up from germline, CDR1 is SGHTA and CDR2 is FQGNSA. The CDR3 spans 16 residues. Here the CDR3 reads CASSRRDRGPYNEQFF. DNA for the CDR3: TGTGCCAGCAGCCGAAGGGACAGGGGTCCCTACAATGAGCAGTTCTTC.

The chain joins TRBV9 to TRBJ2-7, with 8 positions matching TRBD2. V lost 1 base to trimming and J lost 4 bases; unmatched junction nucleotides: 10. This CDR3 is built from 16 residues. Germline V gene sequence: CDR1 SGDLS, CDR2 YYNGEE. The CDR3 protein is CASSVRPSRGGYEQYF. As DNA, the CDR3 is TGTGCCAGCAGCGTAAGGCCCTCTCGCGGGGGGTACGAGCAGTACTTC.